One and the same sample provided the 15 T cell receptor beta chains below, sequenced in a study of vaccination and CD4 T cells after COVID-19. One entry per CDR3 protein results from TCRdb running MiXCR on the PCR reads. Counted here are tens of thousands of distinct CDR3 sequences, around 57% occurring once; the ten biggest clones make up approximately 0.93%. The sample here was CD4+ T cells from blood, taken before SARS-CoV-2 vaccination. The receptors come from a human donor who had recovered from COVID-19.

J is TRBJ1-4 and V is TRBV15; 8 bases align to TRBD1. Germline CDR1 LNHNV, CDR2 YYDKDF (reference sequence). Trimming at V came to 3 bases and at J to 8 bases, leaving 5 bases not matched to a gene. This CDR3 spans 14 amino acids. CDR3 sequence (DNA): TGTGCCACCAGCAGCACAGGGGGTAGAGAAAAACTGTTTTTT. Its translation is CATSSTGGREKLFF.

The gene calls are TRBV28 and TRBJ1-2; possibly TRBD1 for D (6 bases). CDR1 is MDHEN, CDR2 SYDVKM, per germline. CDR3 size: 11 residues. V was trimmed by 8 bases and J by 8 bases, leaving 12 bases between them. In nucleotides, the CDR3 is TGTGCCAGCGCTACAGGGTACGGCTACACCTTC. It specifies CASATGYGYTF.

This clonotype showed up just once. J is TRBJ1-1 and V is TRBV27; 9 bases are shared with TRBD1. The CDR3 covers 15 residues. In germline, CDR1 is MNHEY, CDR2 SMNVEV (reference sequence). The V segment lost 5 bases and the J segment 4 bases; nucleotides outside the gene matches: 8. CDR3 in DNA: TGTGCCAGCAGTCCTCGACAGGGGGGTGGCACTGAAGCTTTCTTT. Amino acid sequence: CASSPRQGGGTEAFF.

The rearrangement uses TRBV6-1 and TRBJ2-7; D perhaps matches TRBD1 (6 bases). CDR1 is MNHNS, CDR2 SASEGT, per germline. There are 13 residues in the CDR3. The V end was cut by 8 bases, the J end by 6 bases, with 17 bases between. CDR3 in DNA: TGTGCCAGCCCCGTCGACAGGCGATGCGAGCAGTACTTC. It codes for CASPVDRRCEQYF.

The V and J genes are TRBV7-9 and TRBJ1-5; 7 nucleotides align to TRBD1. The CDR3 has 15 amino acids. Unmatched junction bases numbered 4, after V lost 4 bases and J lost 1 base. Germline CDR1 reads SEHNR; CDR2 reads FQNEAQ (reference sequence). The DNA for the CDR3 is TGTGCCAGCAGCTCCCAGGGGGGGAGCAATCAGCCCCAGCATTTT. It specifies CASSSQGGSNQPQHF.

This chain links TRBV4-1 with TRBJ2-3, with 7 bases that match TRBD2. After removal of 1 base from V and 5 bases from J, the junction contained 6 bases not matched to a gene. Per the germline V gene, CDR1 is MGHRA and CDR2 is YSYEKL. This CDR3 contains 15 residues. In nucleotides, the CDR3 is TGCGCCAGCAGCCAAGGCTGGGGGGGACGAGATACGCAGTATTTT. It encodes CASSQGWGGRDTQYF.

Of note for this clonotype: This may be a read error: a much more frequent sequence differs by one nucleotide. The CDR3 DNA is TGCAGTGCTCGATGGGGTAGCAGCGGGAAGCTGTTTTTT. Protein: CSARWGSSGKLFF. The rearrangement links TRBV20-1 to TRBJ2-2; 7 bases line up with TRBD2. The V gene's germline CDR1 is DFQATT and CDR2 SNEGSKA (reference sequence). This CDR3 has 13 amino acids.

The chain links TRBV6-1 to TRBJ2-4; D not resolved. With 6 bases removed from V and 0 bases from J, the gap between germline ends came to 12 bases. Germline CDR1 reads MNHNS; CDR2 reads SASEGT. The CDR3 length is 15 residues. DNA of the CDR3: TGTGCCAGCAGGATGGACGGCCTAGCCAAAAACATTCAGTACTTC. Translated, it gives CASRMDGLAKNIQYF.

CDR3 bases: TGTGCCACCAGAGGGGGCCCAGATACGCAGTATTTT. Translating it yields CATRGGPDTQYF. The V and J genes are TRBV24-1 and TRBJ2-3; 7 nucleotides align to TRBD1. The CDR3 is made up of 12 amino acids. From germline, CDR1 is KGHDR and CDR2 SFDVKD. V was clipped by 7 bases and J by 4 bases; unmatched bases: 1.

The chain is built from TRBV20-1 and TRBJ2-7, with D perhaps TRBD2 (6 bases). Trimming shortened V by 6 bases and J by 3 bases, and 15 bases separated the two germline ends. Looked up from germline, CDR1 is DFQATT and CDR2 is SNEGSKA (reference sequence). The CDR3 spans 13 residues. The CDR3 DNA follows: TGCAGTGCCCAACGGGGAGCGGGCTACGAGCAGTACTTC. It translates to CSAQRGAGYEQYF.

J is TRBJ1-1 and V is TRBV7-3, with TRBD1 identical over 8 bases. The CDR3 is made up of 13 amino acids. Losses at the gene ends were 4 bases for V and 3 bases for J; bases not matched to a gene: 1. Germline V lookup: CDR1 SGHTA, CDR2 FQGTGA. CDR3 bases: TGTGCCAGCAGCTCGGACAGGGACACTGAAGCTTTCTTT. Encoded protein: CASSSDRDTEAFF. The full variable domain, its missing parts supplied by reference TRBV7-3 and TRBJ1-1, is GAGVSQTPSNKVTEKGKYVELRCDPISGHTALYWYRQSLGQGPEFLIYFQGTGAADDSGLPNDRFFAVRPEGSVSTLKIQRTERGDSAVYLCASSSDRDTEAFFGQGTRLTVV.

The V and J genes are TRBV7-2 and TRBJ2-7; weak D call: TRBD2 (6 bases). In germline, CDR1 is SGHTA, CDR2 FQGNSA. The CDR3 runs to 15 residues. V lost 1 base, J lost 0 bases, and 10 bases lay in between. CDR3 DNA: TGTGCCAGCAGCTTAGGTAGCGGAGTCTCCTACGAGCAGTACTTC. This encodes CASSLGSGVSYEQYF. Supplemented by reference TRBV7-2 and TRBJ2-7, the full variable domain reads GAGVSQSPSNKVTEKGKDVELRCDPISGHTALYWYRQSLGQGLEFLIYFQGNSAPDKSGLPSDRFSAERTGGSVSTLTIQRTQQEDSAVYLCASSLGSGVSYEQYFGPGTRLTVT.

The chain has TRBV11-2 and TRBJ2-7; a weak D match, TRBD1 (6 bases). V gave up 9 bases and J gave up 4 bases, with 22 bases separating them. Germline loops: CDR1 SGHAT, CDR2 FQNNGV. The CDR3 spans 15 residues. CDR3: CASRLAGRGLYEQYF. CDR3 nucleotides: TGTGCCAGTAGACTCGCAGGCAGGGGATTATACGAGCAGTACTTC.

In this sample, this clonotype turned up a few times. This chain joins TRBV6-1 and TRBJ2-1; maybe TRBD1 (6 bases). Trimming removed 5 bases from V and 0 bases from J, with 14 bases in between. The CDR3 has 16 amino acids. CDR1 and CDR2 from the germline V gene are MNHNS and SASEGT. In nucleotides, the CDR3 is TGTGCCAGCAGTCTACAGGGTTGGGGCTCCTACAATGAGCAGTTCTTC. This encodes CASSLQGWGSYNEQFF.

This clonotype was counted a few times. The J gene is TRBJ2-3, the V gene TRBV20-1; 13 bases match TRBD2. This CDR3 comprises 14 residues. V shed 8 bases, J shed 2 bases, and the junction held 4 bases outside the gene matches. Germline CDR1 and CDR2: DFQATT and SNEGSKA (reference sequence). CDR3 DNA: TGCAGTACCGGGACTAGCGGGGCCACAGATACGCAGTATTTT. Translating it yields CSTGTSGATDTQYF.